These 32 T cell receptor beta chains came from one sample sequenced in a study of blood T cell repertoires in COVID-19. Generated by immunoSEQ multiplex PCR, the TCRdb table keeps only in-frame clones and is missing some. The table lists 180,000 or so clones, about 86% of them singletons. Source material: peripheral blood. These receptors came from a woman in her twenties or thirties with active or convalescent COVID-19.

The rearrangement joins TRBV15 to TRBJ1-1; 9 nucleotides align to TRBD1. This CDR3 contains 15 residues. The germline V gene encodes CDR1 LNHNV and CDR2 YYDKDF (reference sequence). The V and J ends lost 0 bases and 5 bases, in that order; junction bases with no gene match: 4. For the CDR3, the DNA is TGTGCCACCAGCAGAGAGGGACAGGGATGGACTGAAGCTTTCTTT. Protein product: CATSREGQGWTEAFF.

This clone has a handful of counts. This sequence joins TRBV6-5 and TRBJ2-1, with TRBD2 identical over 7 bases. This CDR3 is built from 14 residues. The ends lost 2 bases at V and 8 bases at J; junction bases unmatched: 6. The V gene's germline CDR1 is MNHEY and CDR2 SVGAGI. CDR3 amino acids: CASSYEGGSYEQFF. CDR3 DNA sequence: TGTGCCAGCAGTTACGAGGGCGGGAGTTATGAGCAGTTCTTC.

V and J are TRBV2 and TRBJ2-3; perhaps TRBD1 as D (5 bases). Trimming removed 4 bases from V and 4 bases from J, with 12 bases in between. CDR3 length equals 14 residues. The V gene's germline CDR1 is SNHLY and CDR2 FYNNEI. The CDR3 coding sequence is TGTGCCAGCAGTGGGGGCCTGATTGCAGATACGCAGTATTTT. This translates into CASSGGLIADTQYF.

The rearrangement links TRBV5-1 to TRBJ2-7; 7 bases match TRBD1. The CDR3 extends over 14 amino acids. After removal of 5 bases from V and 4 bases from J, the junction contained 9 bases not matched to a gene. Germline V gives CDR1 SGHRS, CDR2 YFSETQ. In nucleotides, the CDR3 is TGCGCCAGCAGTCCTACGGGACAGATATACGAGCAGTACTTC. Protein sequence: CASSPTGQIYEQYF.

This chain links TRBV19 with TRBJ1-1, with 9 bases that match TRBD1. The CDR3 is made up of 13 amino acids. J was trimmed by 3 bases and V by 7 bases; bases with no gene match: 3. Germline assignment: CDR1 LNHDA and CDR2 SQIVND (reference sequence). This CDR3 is CASMGDRDTEAFF. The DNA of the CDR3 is TGTGCCAGTATGGGGGACAGGGACACTGAAGCTTTCTTT.

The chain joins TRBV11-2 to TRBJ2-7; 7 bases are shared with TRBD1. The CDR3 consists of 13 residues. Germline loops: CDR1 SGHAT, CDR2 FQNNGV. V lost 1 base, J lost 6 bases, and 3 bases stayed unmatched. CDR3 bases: TGTGCCAGCAGCTTAGGCGACAGGGCCGAGCAGTACTTC. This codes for CASSLGDRAEQYF. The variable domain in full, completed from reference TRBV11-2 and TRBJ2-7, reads EAGVAQSPRYKIIEKRQSVAFWCNPISGHATLYWYQQILGQGPKLLIQFQNNGVVDDSQLPKDRFSAERLKGVDSTLKIQPAKLEDSAVYLCASSLGDRAEQYFGPGTRLTVT.

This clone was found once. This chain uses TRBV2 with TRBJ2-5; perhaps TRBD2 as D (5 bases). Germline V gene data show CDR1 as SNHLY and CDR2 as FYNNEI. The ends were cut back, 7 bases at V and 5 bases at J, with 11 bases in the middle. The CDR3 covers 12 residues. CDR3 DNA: TGTGCCAGCAAGGTGGCGGGCGAGACCCAGTACTTC. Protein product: CASKVAGETQYF.

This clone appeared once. The CDR3 nucleotides are TGTGCCAGCTGTCGGGACAGGAGTATATACGAGCAGTACTTC. Translation: CASCRDRSIYEQYF. This sequence joins TRBV6-1 and TRBJ2-7, with TRBD1 identical over 8 bases. The CDR3 covers 14 residues. V gave up 8 bases and J gave up 4 bases; unmatched junction bases: 10. Germline V gene lookup returns CDR1 MNHNS and CDR2 SASEGT.

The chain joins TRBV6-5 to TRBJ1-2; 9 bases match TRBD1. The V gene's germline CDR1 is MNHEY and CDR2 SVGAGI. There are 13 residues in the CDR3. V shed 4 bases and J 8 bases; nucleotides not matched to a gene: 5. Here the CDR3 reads CASSSQGAGGYTF. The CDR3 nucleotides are TGTGCCAGCAGTTCACAGGGGGCAGGGGGCTACACCTTC.

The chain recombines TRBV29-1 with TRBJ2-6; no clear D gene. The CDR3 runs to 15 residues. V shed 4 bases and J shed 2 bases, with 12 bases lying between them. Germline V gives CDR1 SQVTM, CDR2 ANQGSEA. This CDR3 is CSVVFLAAGANVLTF. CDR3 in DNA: TGCAGCGTTGTTTTTTTGGCCGCTGGGGCCAACGTCCTGACTTTC. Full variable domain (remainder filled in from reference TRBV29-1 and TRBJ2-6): SAVISQKPSRDICQRGTSLTIQCQVDSQVTMMFWYRQQPGQSLTLIATANQGSEATYESGFVIDKFPISRPNLTFSTLTVSNMSPEDSSIYLCSVVFLAAGANVLTFGAGSRLTVL.

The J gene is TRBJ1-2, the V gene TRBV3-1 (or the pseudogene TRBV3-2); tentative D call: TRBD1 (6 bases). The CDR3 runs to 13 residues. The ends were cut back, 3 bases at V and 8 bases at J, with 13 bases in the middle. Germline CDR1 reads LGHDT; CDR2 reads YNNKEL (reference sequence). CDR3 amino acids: CASSHRGGRGYTF. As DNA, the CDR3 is TGTGCCAGCAGCCACAGAGGGGGACGGGGCTACACCTTC.

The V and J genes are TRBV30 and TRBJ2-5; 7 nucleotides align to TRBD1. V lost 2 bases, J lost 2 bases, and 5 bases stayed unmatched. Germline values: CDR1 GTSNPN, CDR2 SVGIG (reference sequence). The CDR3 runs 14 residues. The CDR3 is CAWSRDSLQETQYF. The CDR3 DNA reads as TGTGCCTGGAGTCGGGACAGCTTGCAAGAGACCCAGTACTTC.

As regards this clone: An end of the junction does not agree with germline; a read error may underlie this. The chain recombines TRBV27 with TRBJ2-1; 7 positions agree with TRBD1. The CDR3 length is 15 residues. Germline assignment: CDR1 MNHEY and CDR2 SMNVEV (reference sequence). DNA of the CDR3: TGTGTCAGCAGCCAGACAGGGAGCTCCTACAATGAGCAGTTCTTC. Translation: CVSSQTGSSYNEQFF.

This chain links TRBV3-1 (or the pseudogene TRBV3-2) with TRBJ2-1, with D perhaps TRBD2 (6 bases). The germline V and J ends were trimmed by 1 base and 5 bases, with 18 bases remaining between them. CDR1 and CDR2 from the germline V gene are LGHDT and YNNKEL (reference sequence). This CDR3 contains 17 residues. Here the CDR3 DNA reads TGTGCCAGCAGCCAAGTGTTGGGGGGACGAGCAAACAATGAGCAGTTCTTC. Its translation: CASSQVLGGRANNEQFF.

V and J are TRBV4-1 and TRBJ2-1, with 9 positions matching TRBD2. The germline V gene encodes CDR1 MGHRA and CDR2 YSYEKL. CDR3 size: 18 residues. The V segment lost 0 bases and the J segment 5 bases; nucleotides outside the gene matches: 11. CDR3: CASSQEFLGLAGHNEQFF. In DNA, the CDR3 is TGCGCCAGCAGCCAAGAGTTTCTGGGACTAGCTGGACACAATGAGCAGTTCTTC.

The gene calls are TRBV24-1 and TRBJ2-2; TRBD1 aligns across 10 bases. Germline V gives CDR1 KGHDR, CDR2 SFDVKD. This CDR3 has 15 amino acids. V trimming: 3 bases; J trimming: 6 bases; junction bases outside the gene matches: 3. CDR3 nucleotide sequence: TGTGCCACCAGTGATCCCGGACAGGGGGCCGGGGAGCTGTTTTTT. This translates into CATSDPGQGAGELFF.

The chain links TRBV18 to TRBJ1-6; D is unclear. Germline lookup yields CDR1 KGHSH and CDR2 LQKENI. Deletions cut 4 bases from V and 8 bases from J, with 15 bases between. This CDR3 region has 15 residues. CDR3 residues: CASSLLGDADSPLHF. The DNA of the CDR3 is TGTGCCAGCTCACTCCTCGGGGATGCGGATTCACCCCTCCACTTT.

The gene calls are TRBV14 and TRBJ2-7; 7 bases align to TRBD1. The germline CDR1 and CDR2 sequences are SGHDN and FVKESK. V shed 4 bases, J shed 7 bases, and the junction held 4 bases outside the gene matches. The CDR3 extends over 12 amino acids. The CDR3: CASSLTGWEQYF. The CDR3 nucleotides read TGTGCCAGCAGCCTGACAGGGTGGGAGCAGTACTTC.

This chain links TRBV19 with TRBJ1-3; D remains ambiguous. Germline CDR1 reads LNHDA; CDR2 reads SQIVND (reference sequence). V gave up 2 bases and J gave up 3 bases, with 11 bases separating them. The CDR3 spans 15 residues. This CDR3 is CASSISGGSGNTIYF. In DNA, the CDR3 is TGTGCCAGTAGTATATCGGGTGGAAGTGGAAACACCATATATTTT.

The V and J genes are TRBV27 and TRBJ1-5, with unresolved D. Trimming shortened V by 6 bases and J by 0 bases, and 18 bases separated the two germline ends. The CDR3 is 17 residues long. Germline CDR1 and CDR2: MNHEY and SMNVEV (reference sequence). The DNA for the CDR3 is TGTGCCAGCAGAACCGGGTCAACGTTATATAGCAATCAGCCCCAGCATTTT. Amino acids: CASRTGSTLYSNQPQHF.

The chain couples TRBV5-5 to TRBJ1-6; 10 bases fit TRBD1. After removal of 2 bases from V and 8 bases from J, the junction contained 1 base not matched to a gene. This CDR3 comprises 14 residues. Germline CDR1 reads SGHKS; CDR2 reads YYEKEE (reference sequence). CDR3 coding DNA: TGTGCCAGCAGCTTTGGGACAGGGGATTCACCCCTCCACTTT. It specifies CASSFGTGDSPLHF.

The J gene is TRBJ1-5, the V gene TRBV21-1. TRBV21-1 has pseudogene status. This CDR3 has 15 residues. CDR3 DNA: TGTGCCAGCAGCAAAGCGACGGGGTGCGACCAGCCCCAGCATTTT. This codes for CASSKATGCDQPQHF.

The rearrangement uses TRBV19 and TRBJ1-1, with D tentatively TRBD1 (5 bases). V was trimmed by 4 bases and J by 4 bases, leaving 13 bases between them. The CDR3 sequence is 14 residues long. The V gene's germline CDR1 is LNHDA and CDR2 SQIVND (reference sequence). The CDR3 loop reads CASSTLTGGTEAFF. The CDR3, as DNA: TGTGCCAGTAGTACCCTAACGGGGGGCACTGAAGCTTTCTTT.

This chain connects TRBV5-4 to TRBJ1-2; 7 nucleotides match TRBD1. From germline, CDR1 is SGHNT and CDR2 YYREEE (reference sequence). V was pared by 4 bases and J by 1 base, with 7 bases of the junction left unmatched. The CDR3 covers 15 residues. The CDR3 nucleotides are TGTGCCAGCAGCCGTAGCGGACAGGATAACTATGGCTACACCTTC. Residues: CASSRSGQDNYGYTF.

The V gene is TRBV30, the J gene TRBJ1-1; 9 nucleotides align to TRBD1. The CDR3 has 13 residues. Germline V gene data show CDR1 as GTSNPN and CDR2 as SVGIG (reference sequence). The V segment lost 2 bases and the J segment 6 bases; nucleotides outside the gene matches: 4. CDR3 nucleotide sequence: TGTGCCTGGAGTCCGCGGACAGGGGCTGAAGCTTTCTTT. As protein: CAWSPRTGAEAFF.

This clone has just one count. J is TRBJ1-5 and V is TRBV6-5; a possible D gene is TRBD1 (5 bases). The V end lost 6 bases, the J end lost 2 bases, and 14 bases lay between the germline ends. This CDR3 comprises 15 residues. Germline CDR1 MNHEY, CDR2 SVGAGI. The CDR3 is CASRAWGSGNQPQHF. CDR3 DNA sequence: TGTGCCAGCAGGGCTTGGGGCTCGGGCAATCAGCCCCAGCATTTT.

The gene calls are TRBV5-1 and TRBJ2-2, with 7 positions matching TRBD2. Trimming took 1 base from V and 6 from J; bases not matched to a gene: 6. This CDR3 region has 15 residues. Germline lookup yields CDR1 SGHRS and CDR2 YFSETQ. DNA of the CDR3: TGCGCCAGCAGCTTGTGGGGGAGGGAGCCCGGGGAGCTGTTTTTT. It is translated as CASSLWGREPGELFF.

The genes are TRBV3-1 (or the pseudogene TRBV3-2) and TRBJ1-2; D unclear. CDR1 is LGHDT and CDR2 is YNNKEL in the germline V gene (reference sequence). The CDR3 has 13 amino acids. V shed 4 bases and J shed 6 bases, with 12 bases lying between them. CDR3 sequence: CASSPGTENGYTF. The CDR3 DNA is TGTGCCAGCAGCCCCGGTACGGAGAATGGCTACACCTTC.

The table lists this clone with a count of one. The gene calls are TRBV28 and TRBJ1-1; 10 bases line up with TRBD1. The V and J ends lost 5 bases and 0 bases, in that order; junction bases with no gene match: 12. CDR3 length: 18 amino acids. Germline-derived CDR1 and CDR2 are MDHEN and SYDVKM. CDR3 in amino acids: CASSRSGTGVIVNTEAFF. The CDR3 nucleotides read TGTGCCAGCAGTAGATCCGGGACAGGGGTAATTGTGAACACTGAAGCTTTCTTT.

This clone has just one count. As DNA, the CDR3 is TGTGCCAGCAGTGAACTGAACAGTAACTATGGCTACACCTTC. It specifies CASSELNSNYGYTF. The V gene is TRBV2, the J gene TRBJ1-2; D uncertain. V was pared by 2 bases and J by 1 base, with 8 bases between. The germline gives CDR1 SNHLY, CDR2 FYNNEI. CDR3 length: 14 amino acids.

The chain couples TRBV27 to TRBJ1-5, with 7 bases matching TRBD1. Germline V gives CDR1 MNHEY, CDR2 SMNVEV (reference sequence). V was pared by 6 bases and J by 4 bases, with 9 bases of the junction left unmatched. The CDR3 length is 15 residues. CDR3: CASREQGIGNQPQHF. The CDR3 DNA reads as TGTGCCAGCAGGGAACAGGGGATTGGGAATCAGCCCCAGCATTTT.

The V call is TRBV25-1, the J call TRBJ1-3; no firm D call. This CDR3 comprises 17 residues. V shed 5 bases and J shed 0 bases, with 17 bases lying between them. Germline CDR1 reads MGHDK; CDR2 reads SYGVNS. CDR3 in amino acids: CASSPAYGVNSGNTIYF. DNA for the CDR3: TGTGCCAGCAGTCCGGCTTACGGGGTTAACTCTGGAAACACCATATATTTT.